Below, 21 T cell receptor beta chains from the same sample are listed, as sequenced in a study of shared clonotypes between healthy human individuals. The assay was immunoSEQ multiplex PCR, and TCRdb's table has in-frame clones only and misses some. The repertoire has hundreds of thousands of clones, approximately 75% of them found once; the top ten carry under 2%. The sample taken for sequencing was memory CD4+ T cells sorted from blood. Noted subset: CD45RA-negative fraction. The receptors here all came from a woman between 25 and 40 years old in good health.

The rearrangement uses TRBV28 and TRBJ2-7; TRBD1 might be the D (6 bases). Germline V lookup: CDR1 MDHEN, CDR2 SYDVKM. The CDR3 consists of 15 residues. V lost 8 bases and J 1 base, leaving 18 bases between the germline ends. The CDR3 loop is CASGSFMDSSYEQYF. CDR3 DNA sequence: TGTGCCAGCGGATCATTCATGGACAGTTCCTACGAGCAGTACTTC. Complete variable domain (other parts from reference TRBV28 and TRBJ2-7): DVKVTQSSRYLVKRTGEKVFLECVQDMDHENMFWYRQDPGLGLRLIYFSYDVKMKEKGDIPEGYSVSREKKERFSLILESASTNQTSMYLCASGSFMDSSYEQYFGPGTRLTVT.

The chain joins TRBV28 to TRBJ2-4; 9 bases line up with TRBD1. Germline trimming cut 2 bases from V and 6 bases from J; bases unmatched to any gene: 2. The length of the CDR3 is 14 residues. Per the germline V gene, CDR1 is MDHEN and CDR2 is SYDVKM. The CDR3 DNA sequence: TGTGCCAGCAGTTTAACAGGGGGCTTAAACATTCAGTACTTC. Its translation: CASSLTGGLNIQYF.

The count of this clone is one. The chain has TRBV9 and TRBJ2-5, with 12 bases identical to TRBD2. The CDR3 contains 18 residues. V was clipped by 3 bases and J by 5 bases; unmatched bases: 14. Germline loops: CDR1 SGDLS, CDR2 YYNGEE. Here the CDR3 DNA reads TGTGCCAGCAGCGCCTCCGGGACTAGCGGGCCTACCGGGGAGACCCAGTACTTC. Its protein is CASSASGTSGPTGETQYF.

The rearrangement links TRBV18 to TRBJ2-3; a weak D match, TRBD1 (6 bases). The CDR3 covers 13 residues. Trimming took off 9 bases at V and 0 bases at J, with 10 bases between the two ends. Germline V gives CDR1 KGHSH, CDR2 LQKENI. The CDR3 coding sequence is TGTGCCAGTGCGGACAGTAGCACAGATACGCAGTATTTT. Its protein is CASADSSTDTQYF. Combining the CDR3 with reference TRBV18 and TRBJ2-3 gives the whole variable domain NAGVMQNPRHLVRRRGQEARLRCSPMKGHSHVYWYRQLPEEGLKFMVYLQKENIIDESGMPKERFSAEFPKEGPSILRIQQVVRGDSAAYFCASADSSTDTQYFGPGTRLTVL.

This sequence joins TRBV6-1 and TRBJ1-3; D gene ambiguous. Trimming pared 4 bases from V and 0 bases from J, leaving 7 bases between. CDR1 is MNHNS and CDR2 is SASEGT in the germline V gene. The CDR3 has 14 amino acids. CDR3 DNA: TGTGCCAGCAGTGCCATTTCCTCTGGAAACACCATATATTTT. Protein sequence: CASSAISSGNTIYF.

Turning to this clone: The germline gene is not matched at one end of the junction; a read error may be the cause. The CDR3 nucleotides are TGTGCCAGCACCTTATTCGTGGCACGATTGAACACTGAAGCTTTCTTT. This sequence encodes CASTLFVARLNTEAFF. The chain joins TRBV7-9 to TRBJ1-1; no definite D call. The germline V gene encodes CDR1 SEHNR and CDR2 FQNEAQ (reference sequence). The CDR3 has 16 residues.

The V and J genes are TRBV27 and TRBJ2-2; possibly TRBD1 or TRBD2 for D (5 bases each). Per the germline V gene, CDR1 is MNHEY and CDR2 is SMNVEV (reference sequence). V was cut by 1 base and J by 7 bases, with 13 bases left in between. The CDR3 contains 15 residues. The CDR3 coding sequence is TGTGCCAGCAGTTTATTAAGGGGAGTTGGCGGGGAGCTGTTTTTT. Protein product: CASSLLRGVGGELFF.

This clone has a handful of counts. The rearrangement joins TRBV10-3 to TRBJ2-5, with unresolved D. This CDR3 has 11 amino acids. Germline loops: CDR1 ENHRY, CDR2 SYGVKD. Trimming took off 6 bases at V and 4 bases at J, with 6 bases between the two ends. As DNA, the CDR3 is TGTGCCATCAGATCGGGAGAGACCCAGTACTTC. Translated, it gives CAIRSGETQYF.

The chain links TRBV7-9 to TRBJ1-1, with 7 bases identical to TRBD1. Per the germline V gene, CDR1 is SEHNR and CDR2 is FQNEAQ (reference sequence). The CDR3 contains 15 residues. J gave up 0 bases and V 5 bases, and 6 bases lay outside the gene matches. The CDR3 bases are TGTGCCAGCAGCCAACCACAGGGGATGAACACTGAAGCTTTCTTT. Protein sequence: CASSQPQGMNTEAFF.

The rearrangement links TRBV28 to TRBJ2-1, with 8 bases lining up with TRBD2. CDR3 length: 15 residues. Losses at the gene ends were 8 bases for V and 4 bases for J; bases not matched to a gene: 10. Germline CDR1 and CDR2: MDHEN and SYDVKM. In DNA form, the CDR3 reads TGTGCCAGCCCTGCCGCGGGAGGCGAATACAATGAGCAGTTCTTC. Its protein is CASPAAGGEYNEQFF.

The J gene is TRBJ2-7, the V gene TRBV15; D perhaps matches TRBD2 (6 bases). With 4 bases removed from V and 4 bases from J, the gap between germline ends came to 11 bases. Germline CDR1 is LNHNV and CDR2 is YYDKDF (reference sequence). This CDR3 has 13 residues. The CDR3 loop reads CATSTGGEYEQYF. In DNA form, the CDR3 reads TGTGCCACCAGCACCGGAGGGGAGTACGAGCAGTACTTC.

As DNA, the CDR3 is TGTGCCAGCGGGATGGGGGAAGGGAAACAGCCCCAGCATTTT. Protein: CASGMGEGKQPQHF. The chain uses TRBV2 and TRBJ1-5; a weak D match, TRBD1 (5 bases). Germline V gives CDR1 SNHLY, CDR2 FYNNEI. The CDR3 is 14 residues long. The V end lost 8 bases, the J end lost 7 bases, and 18 bases lay between the germline ends.

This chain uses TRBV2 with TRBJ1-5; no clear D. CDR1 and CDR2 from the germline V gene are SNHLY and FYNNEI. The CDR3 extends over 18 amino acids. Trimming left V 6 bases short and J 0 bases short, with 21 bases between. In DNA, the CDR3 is TGTGCCAGCAGCTCGTCGGTTACCCAACTTTATAGCAATCAGCCCCAGCATTTT. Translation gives CASSSSVTQLYSNQPQHF.

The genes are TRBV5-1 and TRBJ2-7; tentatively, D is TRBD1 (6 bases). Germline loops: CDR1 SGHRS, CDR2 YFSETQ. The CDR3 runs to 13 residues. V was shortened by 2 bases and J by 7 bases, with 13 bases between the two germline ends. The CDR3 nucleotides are TGCGCCAGCAGCTTACAGGGTCAGGCGGAGCAGTACTTC. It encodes CASSLQGQAEQYF.

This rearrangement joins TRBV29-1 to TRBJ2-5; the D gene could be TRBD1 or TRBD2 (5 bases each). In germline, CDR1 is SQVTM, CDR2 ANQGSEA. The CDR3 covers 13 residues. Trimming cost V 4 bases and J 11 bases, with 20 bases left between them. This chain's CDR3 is CSVAGPHQSEQYF. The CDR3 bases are TGCAGCGTTGCGGGACCCCACCAGTCAGAGCAGTACTTC.

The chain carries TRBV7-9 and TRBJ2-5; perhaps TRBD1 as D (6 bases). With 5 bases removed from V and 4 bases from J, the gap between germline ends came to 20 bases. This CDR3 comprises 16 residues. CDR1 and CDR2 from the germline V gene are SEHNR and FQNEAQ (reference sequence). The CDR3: CASSHAIGGGRETQYF. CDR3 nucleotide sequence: TGTGCCAGCAGCCACGCGATAGGGGGTGGTCGAGAGACCCAGTACTTC. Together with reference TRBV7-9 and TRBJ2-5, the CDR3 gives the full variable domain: DTGVSQNPRHKITKRGQNVTFRCDPISEHNRLYWYRQTLGQGPEFLTYFQNEAQLEKSRLLSDRFSAERPKGSFSTLEIQRTEQGDSAMYLCASSHAIGGGRETQYFGPGTRLLVL.

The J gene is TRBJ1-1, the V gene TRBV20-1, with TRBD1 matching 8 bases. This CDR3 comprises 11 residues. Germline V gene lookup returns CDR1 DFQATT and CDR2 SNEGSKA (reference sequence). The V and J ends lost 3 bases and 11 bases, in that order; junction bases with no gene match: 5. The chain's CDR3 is CSASKQGGAFF. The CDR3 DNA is TGCAGTGCTAGTAAACAGGGGGGGGCTTTCTTT.

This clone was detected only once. CDR3 residues: CASSYKRQGAGTEAFF. The CDR3 DNA reads as TGTGCCAGCAGTTACAAGAGACAGGGGGCTGGGACTGAAGCTTTCTTT. J is TRBJ1-1 and V is TRBV6-6; TRBD1 aligns across 10 bases. V was clipped by 2 bases and J by 5 bases; unmatched bases: 8. CDR1 is MNHNY and CDR2 is SVGAGI in the germline V gene (reference sequence). The CDR3 sequence is 16 residues long.

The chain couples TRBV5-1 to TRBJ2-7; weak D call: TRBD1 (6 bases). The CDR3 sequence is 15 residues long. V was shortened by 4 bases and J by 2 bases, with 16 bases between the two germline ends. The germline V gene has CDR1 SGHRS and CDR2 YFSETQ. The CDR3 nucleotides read TGCGCCAGCAGCGCCACCGGGACAACAGCCTACGAGCAGTACTTC. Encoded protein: CASSATGTTAYEQYF.

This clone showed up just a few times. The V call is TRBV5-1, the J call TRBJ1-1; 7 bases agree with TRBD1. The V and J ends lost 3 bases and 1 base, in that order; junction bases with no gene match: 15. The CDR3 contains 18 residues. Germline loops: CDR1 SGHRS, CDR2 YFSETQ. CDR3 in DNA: TGCGCCAGCAGCTGGGGGGGCGCACAGGGGCTTTCGAACACTGAAGCTTTCTTT. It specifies CASSWGGAQGLSNTEAFF. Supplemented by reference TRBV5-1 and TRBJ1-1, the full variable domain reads KAGVTQTPRYLIKTRGQQVTLSCSPISGHRSVSWYQQTPGQGLQFLFEYFSETQRNKGNFPGRFSGRQFSNSRSEMNVSTLELGDSALYLCASSWGGAQGLSNTEAFFGQGTRLTVV.

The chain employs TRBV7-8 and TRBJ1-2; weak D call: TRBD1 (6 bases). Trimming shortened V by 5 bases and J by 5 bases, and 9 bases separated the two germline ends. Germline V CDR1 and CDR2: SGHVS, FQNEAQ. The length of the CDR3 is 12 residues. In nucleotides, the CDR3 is TGTGCCAGCAGCCCCGGACAGTATGGCTACACCTTC. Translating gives CASSPGQYGYTF.